This T cell receptor beta chain was captured in a study of cytomegalovirus exposure and HLA in healthy donors. Study-wide findings and caveats: Despite most TCR sequences being rare, some public TCRs occurred in many donors. Donors belonging to an Asian-associated ancestry cluster reportedly showed fewer N-insertions in productive TCRs than the approximately 690-donor mean, according to what a later analysis found. The HLA-A and HLA-B alleles of most subjects were reportedly predicted accurately from TCR beta sequences.

The PCR made use of 60 Vbeta and 13 Jbeta primers. Some clones are missing from TCRdb's copy, which holds only in-frame ones; the method was immunoSEQ multiplex PCR. Among roughly 120,000 clones, more than 80% were seen once, and the ten largest hold 3% to 4%. On this clone itself: Its antigen remains unknown. One end of the junction does not line up with germline, which may come from a read error.

Germline V CDR1 and CDR2: SGHDT, YYEEEE. The CDR3 covers 15 residues. The sequence came from a male donor in good health and CMV-seronegative. The specimen sequenced was PBMCs. The genes are TRBV5-6 and TRBJ1-3, with D possibly being TRBD1 (5 bases). In nucleotides, the CDR3 is TGTGCCAGCAGCTTGGGACAGCTCTCTAGAAACACCATATATTTT. Translated: CASSLGQLSRNTIYF.